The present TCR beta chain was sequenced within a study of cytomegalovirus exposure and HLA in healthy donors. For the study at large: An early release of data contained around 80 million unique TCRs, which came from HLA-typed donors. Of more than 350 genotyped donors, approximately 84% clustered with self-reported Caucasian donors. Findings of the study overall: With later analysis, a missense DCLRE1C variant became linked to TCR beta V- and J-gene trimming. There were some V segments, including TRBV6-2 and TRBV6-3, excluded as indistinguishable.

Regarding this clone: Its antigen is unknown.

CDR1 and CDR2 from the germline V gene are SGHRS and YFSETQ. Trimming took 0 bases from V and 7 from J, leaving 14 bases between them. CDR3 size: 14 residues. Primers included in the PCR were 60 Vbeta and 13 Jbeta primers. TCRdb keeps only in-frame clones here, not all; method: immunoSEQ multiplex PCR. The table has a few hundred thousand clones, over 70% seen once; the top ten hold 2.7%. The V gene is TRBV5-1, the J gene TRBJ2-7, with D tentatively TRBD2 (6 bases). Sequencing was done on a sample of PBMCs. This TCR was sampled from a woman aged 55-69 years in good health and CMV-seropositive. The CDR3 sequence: CASSLAGTQWEQYF. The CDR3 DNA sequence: TGCGCCAGCAGCTTGGCCGGGACTCAATGGGAGCAGTACTTC.